The 31 T cell receptor beta chains given below trace back to one sample, sequenced in a study of cytomegalovirus exposure and HLA in healthy donors. Primers for the PCR totalled 60 Vbeta and 13 Jbeta. Here immunoSEQ multiplex PCR was the method, and the copy in TCRdb shows in-frame clones only, minus some. Of approximately 140,000 clones detected, under 90% appear once; the ten largest clones hold about 2.3%. The specimen was PBMCs. These receptor sequences come from a male donor in good health and CMV-seronegative.

The V call is TRBV19, the J call TRBJ2-1, with 8 bases matching TRBD2. The CDR3 length is 14 residues. Looked up from germline, CDR1 is LNHDA and CDR2 is SQIVND (reference sequence). Trimming at V came to 3 bases and at J to 4 bases, leaving 2 bases not matched to a gene. The CDR3 nucleotides read TGTGCCAGTAGTATGAGCGGGGGTTACAATGAGCAGTTCTTC. The encoded protein is CASSMSGGYNEQFF. Supplemented by reference TRBV19 and TRBJ2-1, the full variable domain reads DGGITQSPKYLFRKEGQNVTLSCEQNLNHDAMYWYRQDPGQGLRLIYYSQIVNDFQKGDIAEGYSVSREKKESFPLTVTSAQKNPTAFYLCASSMSGGYNEQFFGPGTRLTVL.

The chain is built from TRBV6-1 and TRBJ2-2; TRBD2 might be the D (6 bases). The CDR3 loop spans 15 amino acids. Germline assignment: CDR1 MNHNS and CDR2 SASEGT. V dropped 8 bases and J dropped 6 bases, with 19 bases sitting between them. CDR3 loop: CASGGSGKSAGELFF. The CDR3 DNA reads TGTGCCAGCGGAGGTAGCGGTAAAAGCGCCGGGGAGCTGTTTTTT.

The genes are TRBV27 and TRBJ1-2; D may be TRBD1 (6 bases). Germline CDR1 is MNHEY and CDR2 is SMNVEV (reference sequence). The CDR3 contains 16 residues. The ends were cut back, 6 bases at V and 4 bases at J, with 21 bases in the middle. CDR3 coding DNA: TGTGCCAGCAGCTCCAATCTAGGGGGGGGGTCCTATGGCTACACCTTC. The encoded protein is CASSSNLGGGSYGYTF.

This clone is a singleton in its sample. V usage is TRBV7-3 and J usage is TRBJ2-3; possibly TRBD2 for D (5 bases). This CDR3 comprises 14 residues. V was trimmed by 2 bases and J by 4 bases, leaving 10 bases between them. The V gene's germline CDR1 is SGHTA and CDR2 FQGTGA. CDR3 DNA: TGTGCCAGCAGCTTAGGGAGAGTCCCAGATACGCAGTATTTT. It specifies CASSLGRVPDTQYF.

The CDR3: CASSLAASGRQTQYF. The CDR3 bases are TGCGCCAGCAGCTTGGCTGCTAGCGGGAGACAGACCCAGTACTTC. J is TRBJ2-5 and V is TRBV5-1; 10 bases match TRBD2. Trimming at V came to 0 bases and at J to 6 bases, leaving 5 bases not matched to a gene. Per the germline V gene, CDR1 is SGHRS and CDR2 is YFSETQ. The CDR3 totals 15 residues. The whole variable domain, filled in from reference TRBV5-1 and TRBJ2-5, reads KAGVTQTPRYLIKTRGQQVTLSCSPISGHRSVSWYQQTPGQGLQFLFEYFSETQRNKGNFPGRFSGRQFSNSRSEMNVSTLELGDSALYLCASSLAASGRQTQYFGPGTRLLVL.

The V and J genes are TRBV9 and TRBJ2-1; 9 bases map to TRBD1. The CDR3 length is 16 residues. The trim removed 5 bases at V and 8 bases at J, leaving 14 bases unmatched. CDR1 and CDR2 from the germline V gene are SGDLS and YYNGEE. The CDR3 DNA reads as TGTGCCAGCAGTTTAATGTCTGGGACAGGGCGGCATGAGCAGTTCTTC. It translates to CASSLMSGTGRHEQFF.

For the CDR3, the DNA is TGCAGCGTTGACGGACTCCCACCAGGCTATGGCTACACCTTC. Encoded protein: CSVDGLPPGYGYTF. V and J are TRBV29-1 and TRBJ1-2; D gene ambiguous. CDR1 and CDR2 (germline): SQVTM, ANQGSEA. With 3 bases removed from V and 4 bases from J, the gap between germline ends came to 15 bases. The CDR3 contains 14 residues. The full variable domain, its missing parts supplied by reference TRBV29-1 and TRBJ1-2, is SAVISQKPSRDICQRGTSLTIQCQVDSQVTMMFWYRQQPGQSLTLIATANQGSEATYESGFVIDKFPISRPNLTFSTLTVSNMSPEDSSIYLCSVDGLPPGYGYTFGSGTRLTVV.

V gene TRBV2 combines with J gene TRBJ1-1; D is undetermined. Per germline, CDR1 SNHLY and CDR2 FYNNEI. The CDR3 covers 14 residues. The V gene lost 8 bases and the J gene lost 0 bases, with 13 bases spanning the gap. CDR3 sequence: CASQVSPMNTEAFF. The CDR3 region has the DNA TGTGCCAGCCAGGTCTCCCCTATGAACACTGAAGCTTTCTTT.

This clone was counted only a few times. The chain carries TRBV7-9 and TRBJ2-3; unclear D gene. Germline assignment: CDR1 SEHNR and CDR2 FQNEAQ (reference sequence). The length of the CDR3 is 16 residues. The V and J ends lost 1 base and 4 bases respectively, with 15 bases between them. For the CDR3, the DNA is TGTGCCAGCAGCTTAGGTGTGGGCCTCAGCCCAGATACGCAGTATTTT. Translation gives CASSLGVGLSPDTQYF.

The V and J genes are TRBV6-6 and TRBJ2-5, with TRBD2 matching 8 bases. The germline V gene encodes CDR1 MNHNY and CDR2 SVGAGI (reference sequence). With V trimmed by 8 bases and J by 1 base, 12 bases remained unmatched. This CDR3 comprises 16 residues. This CDR3 reads CASSSGREATQETQYF. The CDR3 region has the DNA TGTGCCAGCTCATCGGGGCGGGAGGCCACCCAAGAGACCCAGTACTTC.

The J gene is TRBJ2-3, the V gene TRBV7-2; 7 positions agree with TRBD2. Unmatched junction bases numbered 4, after V lost 5 bases and J lost 2 bases. Germline lookup yields CDR1 SGHTA and CDR2 FQGNSA. The CDR3 is made up of 14 amino acids. This CDR3 reads CASSLTSFTDTQYF. The CDR3 DNA sequence: TGTGCCAGCAGCCTGACTAGCTTCACAGATACGCAGTATTTT. Combining the CDR3 with reference TRBV7-2 and TRBJ2-3 gives the whole variable domain GAGVSQSPSNKVTEKGKDVELRCDPISGHTALYWYRQSLGQGLEFLIYFQGNSAPDKSGLPSDRFSAERTGGSVSTLTIQRTQQEDSAVYLCASSLTSFTDTQYFGPGTRLTVL.

The V and J genes are TRBV5-4 and TRBJ2-1; D is possibly TRBD2 (6 bases). This CDR3 is 16 amino acids long. Germline V CDR1 and CDR2: SGHNT, YYREEE (reference sequence). Trimming stripped 3 bases from V and 3 bases from J, with 16 bases between. DNA of the CDR3: TGTGCCAGCAGCTCGTTCCGGGGAGGCGGCTACAATGAGCAGTTCTTC. Protein: CASSSFRGGGYNEQFF. Full variable domain (outside the CDR3, taken from reference TRBV5-4 and TRBJ2-1): ETGVTQSPTHLIKTRGQQVTLRCSSQSGHNTVSWYQQALGQGPQFIFQYYREEENGRGNFPPRFSGLQFPNYSSELNVNALELDDSALYLCASSSFRGGGYNEQFFGPGTRLTVL.

V and J are TRBV15 and TRBJ2-2; tentative D call: TRBD1 (6 bases). This CDR3 is built from 16 residues. Germline values: CDR1 LNHNV, CDR2 YYDKDF (reference sequence). V was shortened by 1 base and J by 9 bases, with 18 bases between the two germline ends. DNA for the CDR3: TGTGCCACCAGCAGAGGCCTACAAACAGGGCCAAGGGAGCTGTTTTTT. Amino acid sequence: CATSRGLQTGPRELFF.

The V and J genes are TRBV13 and TRBJ2-5; 8 nucleotides agree with TRBD2. Near its end, the DNA agrees better with TRBJ2-7, so the J call may be wrong. The CDR3 contains 12 residues. Germline CDR1 reads PRHDT; CDR2 reads FYEKMQ (reference sequence). The CDR3: CASSRGGSEQYF. Here the CDR3 DNA reads TGTGCCAGCAGCCGGGGGGGGAGCGAGCAGTACTTC.

As concerns this clone: This specimen includes other DNA sequences encoding the same CDR3. V gene TRBV18 combines with J gene TRBJ2-7; maybe TRBD2 (5 bases). Deletions cut 3 bases from V and 5 bases from J, with 8 bases between. Germline CDR1 reads KGHSH; CDR2 reads LQKENI. This CDR3 spans 12 amino acids. CDR3 sequence: CASSPSGNEQYF. In nucleotides, the CDR3 is TGTGCCAGCTCACCGTCGGGAAACGAGCAGTACTTC.

The V and J genes are TRBV29-1 and TRBJ2-7; the D gene is possibly TRBD1 (5 bases). In germline, CDR1 is SQVTM, CDR2 ANQGSEA. Between the trimmed V and J ends, which lost 3 bases and 4 bases, there was a span of 13 bases. This CDR3 has 13 residues. The CDR3 bases are TGCAGCGTTGATAGTGGTCAGGGTTACGAGCAGTACTTC. This sequence encodes CSVDSGQGYEQYF.

The rearrangement uses TRBV7-8 and TRBJ2-7; 9 nucleotides match TRBD2. The ends lost 5 bases at V and 4 bases at J; junction bases unmatched: 9. The CDR3 extends over 15 amino acids. The germline V gene has CDR1 SGHVS and CDR2 FQNEAQ. CDR3 residues: CASSELRLAEYEQYF. The CDR3 nucleotides are TGTGCCAGCAGCGAACTTAGACTAGCGGAATACGAGCAGTACTTC.

The J gene is TRBJ2-1, the V gene TRBV7-3, with 10 bases fitting TRBD2. In germline, CDR1 is SGHTA, CDR2 FQGTGA. The CDR3 extends over 16 amino acids. The V segment lost 5 bases and the J segment 4 bases; nucleotides outside the gene matches: 8. This CDR3 is CASSPDGLADYNEQFF. CDR3 DNA sequence: TGTGCCAGCAGCCCAGATGGACTAGCGGATTACAATGAGCAGTTCTTC.

The rearrangement joins TRBV6-5 to TRBJ2-1; tentative D call: TRBD2 (6 bases). CDR1 is MNHEY, CDR2 SVGAGI, per germline. V was cut by 2 bases and J by 3 bases, with 8 bases left in between. The CDR3 runs 14 residues. The chain's CDR3 is CASSYGRIYNEQFF. CDR3 DNA sequence: TGTGCCAGCAGTTACGGGAGGATCTACAATGAGCAGTTCTTC.

The CDR3 region is CASSFSQGADTIYF. CDR3 in DNA: TGTGCCAGCAGCTTTTCACAGGGGGCGGACACCATATATTTT. This sequence joins TRBV7-9 and TRBJ1-3; 9 bases agree with TRBD1. The germline V gene encodes CDR1 SEHNR and CDR2 FQNEAQ (reference sequence). V gave up 3 bases and J gave up 8 bases; unmatched junction bases: 5. There are 14 residues in the CDR3.

This clone was observed a few times. The chain uses TRBV7-3 and TRBJ2-1, with D possibly matching TRBD2 (5 bases). Trimming took 4 bases from V and 5 from J, leaving 15 bases between them. This CDR3 contains 15 residues. The germline gives CDR1 SGHTA, CDR2 FQGTGA. The CDR3 loop is CASSSRAADNNEQFF. The CDR3 coding sequence is TGTGCCAGCAGCTCGCGAGCGGCCGATAACAATGAGCAGTTCTTC. Full variable domain (missing parts from reference TRBV7-3 and TRBJ2-1): GAGVSQTPSNKVTEKGKYVELRCDPISGHTALYWYRQSLGQGPEFLIYFQGTGAADDSGLPNDRFFAVRPEGSVSTLKIQRTERGDSAVYLCASSSRAADNNEQFFGPGTRLTVL.

This clone was seen just once. The chain is built from TRBV19 and TRBJ2-7, with TRBD2 matching over 7 bases. The V gene end was trimmed by 7 bases and the J gene end by 3 bases; junction bases not matched to a gene: 9. The CDR3 contains 14 residues. Germline loops: CDR1 LNHDA, CDR2 SQIVND (reference sequence). The CDR3: CASKEAGFGYEQYF. The CDR3 DNA follows: TGTGCCAGTAAGGAAGCGGGATTCGGCTACGAGCAGTACTTC.

This clone occurred once. This chain joins TRBV4-3 and TRBJ2-1, with D unresolved. CDR1 LGHNA and CDR2 YSLEER come from the germline V gene. Trimming removed 1 base from V and 8 bases from J, with 15 bases in between. The CDR3 loop spans 15 amino acids. CDR3 protein: CASSQAEARSHEQFF. The CDR3 bases are TGCGCCAGCAGCCAAGCTGAGGCAAGATCCCATGAGCAGTTCTTC.

CDR3 region: CASSLGGESSYNEQFF. CDR3 sequence (DNA): TGTGCCAGCAGTTTAGGCGGTGAAAGCTCCTACAATGAGCAGTTCTTC. This chain uses TRBV27 with TRBJ2-1; D not resolved. The CDR3 loop spans 16 amino acids. Between the trimmed V and J ends, which lost 2 bases and 0 bases, there was a span of 11 bases. Per germline, CDR1 MNHEY and CDR2 SMNVEV (reference sequence).

As concerns this clone: Other DNA sequences within the sample encode an identical CDR3. The chain carries TRBV19 and TRBJ1-1; D remains unclear. With 5 bases removed from V and 8 bases from J, the gap between germline ends came to 9 bases. CDR3 length: 11 amino acids. Germline V gives CDR1 LNHDA, CDR2 SQIVND (reference sequence). The DNA for the CDR3 is TGTGCCAGTAGTTCGACGGGGGAAGCTTTCTTT. Translating it yields CASSSTGEAFF.

This chain joins TRBV10-3 and TRBJ2-7; TRBD1 might be the D (5 bases). This CDR3 comprises 13 residues. Trimming shortened V by 3 bases and J by 3 bases, and 9 bases separated the two germline ends. Per the germline V gene, CDR1 is ENHRY and CDR2 is SYGVKD. CDR3 residues: CAISDRVGYEQYF. CDR3 DNA: TGTGCCATCAGTGACAGGGTGGGCTACGAGCAGTACTTC.

This clone was detected a few times. The chain has TRBV19 and TRBJ1-1, with D maybe TRBD1 (5 bases). CDR3 length: 14 amino acids. Germline V gene lookup returns CDR1 LNHDA and CDR2 SQIVND (reference sequence). The V end was cut by 6 bases, the J end by 5 bases, with 16 bases between. The CDR3 is CASRIRDGGTEAFF. The CDR3 nucleotides read TGTGCCAGTAGGATCCGGGACGGAGGGACTGAAGCTTTCTTT.

The CDR3 sequence: CASSQVTGSGPYNEQFF. The DNA of the CDR3 is TGCGCCAGCAGCCAAGTCACGGGCAGCGGACCCTACAATGAGCAGTTCTTC. The genes are TRBV4-3 and TRBJ2-1; a weak D match, TRBD2 (5 bases). V lost 1 base and J 2 bases, leaving 15 bases between the germline ends. The CDR3 is 17 amino acids. Germline V gives CDR1 LGHNA, CDR2 YSLEER.

V is TRBV5-4 and J is TRBJ2-7, with D unresolved. The germline CDR1 and CDR2 sequences are SGHNT and YYREEE (reference sequence). The CDR3 has 11 residues. The V and J ends lost 3 bases and 5 bases respectively, with 6 bases between them. DNA of the CDR3: TGTGCCAGCAGCTCCCGGGACGAGCAGTACTTC. This codes for CASSSRDEQYF.

This clone was seen a handful of times. The rearrangement joins TRBV4-3 to TRBJ2-1; perhaps TRBD2 as D (6 bases). The CDR3 runs 14 residues. V lost 3 bases, J lost 7 bases, and 13 bases lay in between. Germline assignment: CDR1 LGHNA and CDR2 YSLEER. This CDR3 is CASSHGEAYNEQFF. CDR3 nucleotides: TGCGCCAGCAGCCATGGGGAGGCGTATAATGAGCAGTTCTTC.

V is TRBV27 and J is TRBJ2-7; D might be TRBD2 (5 bases). V lost 5 bases, J lost 2 bases, and 22 bases lay in between. The CDR3 totals 17 residues. Germline V gene sequence: CDR1 MNHEY, CDR2 SMNVEV (reference sequence). The CDR3 reads CASSPTPRVTGTYEQYF. Here the CDR3 DNA reads TGTGCCAGCAGTCCAACCCCCCGGGTCACGGGGACCTACGAGCAGTACTTC.